These 17 T cell receptor beta chains originate from one sample sequenced in a study of a mutant IDH1 vaccine in newly diagnosed glioma. Sequencing used immunoSEQ multiplex PCR; TCRdb keeps in-frame clones, though not all of them. The top ten hold 5% to 7% of the sample, which has about 21,000 clones, about nine tenths seen once. Which antigens these TCRs recognize remains unknown. The sample's time point: week 11, during vaccination. In every dose of vaccine, 300 ug of mutant IDH1 20-mer peptide was given alongside topical imiquimod. Sequenced material: PBMCs, taken from a glioma patient whose treatment included an IDH1 peptide vaccine. These receptors came from a middle-aged woman with glioma.

The chain joins TRBV29-1 to TRBJ2-7; D is possibly TRBD1 (6 bases). Germline-derived CDR1 and CDR2 are SQVTM and ANQGSEA. The CDR3 runs 12 residues. V gave up 3 bases and J gave up 5 bases, with 11 bases separating them. In DNA form, the CDR3 reads TGCAGCGTTGAGGGGGCAGGTAACGAGCAGTACTTC. This encodes CSVEGAGNEQYF.

The V gene is TRBV5-1, the J gene TRBJ1-2; no clear D gene. The CDR3 runs to 16 residues. The V and J ends lost 5 bases and 5 bases respectively, with 22 bases between them. CDR1 is SGHRS and CDR2 is YFSETQ in the germline V gene. DNA of the CDR3: TGCGCCAGCAGACAGTACGGATCGACCCGGGGATATGGCTACACCTTC. Translating it yields CASRQYGSTRGYGYTF.

V usage is TRBV18 and J usage is TRBJ1-5; D call uncertain. This CDR3 is 15 amino acids long. Germline V lookup: CDR1 KGHSH, CDR2 LQKENI. V was trimmed by 2 bases and J by 2 bases, leaving 10 bases between them. The CDR3: CASSPDGRGNQPQHF. CDR3 DNA sequence: TGTGCCAGCTCACCAGACGGGAGAGGCAATCAGCCCCAGCATTTT. Based on the CDR3 plus reference TRBV18 and TRBJ1-5, the full variable domain is NAGVMQNPRHLVRRRGQEARLRCSPMKGHSHVYWYRQLPEEGLKFMVYLQKENIIDESGMPKERFSAEFPKEGPSILRIQQVVRGDSAAYFCASSPDGRGNQPQHFGDGTRLSIL.

The chain couples TRBV6-5 to TRBJ2-7; 10 bases are shared with TRBD1. Trimming took 6 bases from V and 3 from J; bases not matched to a gene: 8. Germline V CDR1 and CDR2: MNHEY, SVGAGI. The CDR3 is 15 residues long. The CDR3 loop is CASSPRGTGVYEQYF. CDR3 DNA: TGTGCCAGCAGCCCTCGGGGGACAGGGGTCTACGAGCAGTACTTC.

V usage is TRBV20-1 and J usage is TRBJ2-1; D may be TRBD2 (5 bases). There are 11 residues in the CDR3. The germline V gene encodes CDR1 DFQATT and CDR2 SNEGSKA (reference sequence). The CDR3 is CSLASYNEQFF. In nucleotides, the CDR3 is TGCAGCTTAGCGAGCTACAATGAGCAGTTCTTC.

V and J are TRBV6-6 and TRBJ1-1; 11 bases are shared with TRBD1. The J segment lost 5 bases and the V segment lost 6 bases, leaving 8 bases of the junction unmatched. The CDR3 has 15 residues. Germline CDR1 is MNHNY and CDR2 is SVGAGI (reference sequence). The CDR3 spells CASSRRTGGATEAFF. The CDR3 DNA sequence: TGTGCCAGCAGCCGTAGGACAGGGGGCGCAACTGAAGCTTTCTTT.

The chain uses TRBV7-2 and TRBJ2-7; 9 bases are a match to TRBD2. The V gene's germline CDR1 is SGHTA and CDR2 FQGNSA. Unmatched junction bases numbered 5, after V lost 4 bases and J lost 4 bases. The CDR3 covers 14 residues. The DNA for the CDR3 is TGTGCCAGCAGCTCATACAGCGGGGGGTACGAGCAGTACTTC. Translating gives CASSSYSGGYEQYF.

V usage is TRBV15 and J usage is TRBJ2-7; D might be TRBD2 (5 bases). The V and J ends lost 0 bases and 7 bases respectively, with 13 bases between them. CDR3 size: 14 residues. Germline V gene lookup returns CDR1 LNHNV and CDR2 YYDKDF (reference sequence). Written as DNA, the CDR3 is TGTGCCACCAGCAGAGATCGGAGGAATTCGGAGCAGTACTTC. Protein: CATSRDRRNSEQYF.

In this sample, this clone turned up once. V gene TRBV6-5 combines with J gene TRBJ2-7; D remains unclear. Trimming left V 0 bases short and J 2 bases short, with 14 bases between. The CDR3 is 16 residues long. Germline V gives CDR1 MNHEY, CDR2 SVGAGI. CDR3 DNA: TGTGCCAGCAGTTACTCGATGAGCTTGCGCGCCTACGAGCAGTACTTC. Its protein product is CASSYSMSLRAYEQYF.

This sequence joins TRBV2 and TRBJ1-1, with TRBD1 matching over 7 bases. V dropped 7 bases and J dropped 7; count of bases not matched to a gene: 9. This CDR3 region has 13 residues. CDR1 is SNHLY, CDR2 FYNNEI, per germline. CDR3 amino acids: CASNVEGAFEAFF. Here the CDR3 DNA reads TGTGCCAGCAACGTAGAGGGGGCTTTTGAAGCTTTCTTT.

The chain links TRBV5-1 to TRBJ2-5, with 7 nucleotides matching TRBD2. The CDR3 is made up of 17 amino acids. Germline-derived CDR1 and CDR2 are SGHRS and YFSETQ. The ends lost 0 bases at V and 5 bases at J; junction bases unmatched: 13. The CDR3 is CASSLGVELAGRETQYF. The CDR3 coding sequence is TGCGCCAGCAGCTTGGGAGTAGAACTAGCCGGGAGGGAGACCCAGTACTTC.

This clone was seen once. The gene calls are TRBV7-2 and TRBJ2-3; D is unclear. This CDR3 spans 14 amino acids. Germline CDR1 is SGHTA and CDR2 is FQGNSA. V shed 0 bases and J shed 0 bases, with 4 bases lying between them. CDR3 loop: CASSLAFSTDTQYF. As DNA, the CDR3 is TGTGCCAGCAGCTTAGCTTTTAGCACAGATACGCAGTATTTT.

The V gene is TRBV7-2, the J gene TRBJ2-7; 7 nucleotides align to TRBD2. Germline values: CDR1 SGHTA, CDR2 FQGNSA. After removal of 1 base from V and 7 bases from J, the junction contained 7 bases not matched to a gene. There are 14 residues in the CDR3. CDR3 sequence reads: CASSLGGGSGEQYF. In DNA, the CDR3 is TGTGCCAGCAGCTTAGGCGGGGGTAGTGGGGAGCAGTACTTC.

Comment on this clone: The sample contains more than one DNA sequence encoding this CDR3. The chain combines TRBV9 with TRBJ2-2; D gene unclear. Germline V gene lookup returns CDR1 SGDLS and CDR2 YYNGEE. This CDR3 comprises 11 residues. V was pared by 2 bases and J by 7 bases, with 3 bases between. The CDR3 coding sequence is TGTGCCAGCAGCGTGGGCGGGGAGCTGTTTTTT. Amino acids: CASSVGGELFF.

This sequence joins TRBV2 and TRBJ1-1; D gene ambiguous. The germline V gene has CDR1 SNHLY and CDR2 FYNNEI. V was shortened by 6 bases and J by 6 bases, with 11 bases between the two germline ends. The CDR3 covers 12 residues. CDR3 sequence: CASRMDGPEAFF. The DNA for the CDR3 is TGTGCCAGCAGGATGGACGGTCCTGAAGCTTTCTTT.

This clone is labeled hyperexpanded. The chain recombines TRBV20-1 with TRBJ1-1; no definite D call. CDR1 DFQATT and CDR2 SNEGSKA come from the germline V gene (reference sequence). Trimming pared 5 bases from V and 1 base from J, leaving 5 bases between. The CDR3 sequence is 11 residues long. The CDR3 nucleotides read TGCAGTGCTTTGGGGAACACTGAAGCTTTCTTT. Its translation: CSALGNTEAFF.

The chain couples TRBV18 to TRBJ1-4; D not certain. Trimming stripped 3 bases from V and 7 bases from J, with 9 bases between. This CDR3 region has 13 residues. Germline CDR1 is KGHSH and CDR2 is LQKENI. CDR3 amino acids: CASSPLGSEKLFF. The CDR3 DNA reads as TGTGCCAGCTCACCTTTGGGCTCTGAAAAACTGTTTTTT.